Reported below is one TCR beta chain. The sample holds a few counts of this clonotype. What this receptor recognizes is not known. The sample holds no much larger clone one base away, and base qualities are not on file. The 39 donors, aged about 6 to 90 years, were systemically healthy Caucasian individuals from Russia. Roughly 11 milliliters of peripheral blood were drawn from each donor into EDTA-treated Vacutainer tubes. Ficoll-Paque density-gradient centrifugation was used to isolate PBMCs, with at least 6 million per sample. Total RNA, at least 6 micrograms per sample, was extracted from PBMCs with Trizol reagent. Naive CD45RAhigh/CD27high T cell percentages were measured by flow cytometry on a PBMC aliquot from every donor. The library was obtained by 5' RACE. The sequencer listed for this sample is Illumina HiSeq 2500. A second roughly 7 to 11 cycle PCR used a sample-barcoded 5' primer and a J-beta primer mix. Each TCR beta cDNA molecule received a unique molecular identifier from a template-switch 5' adaptor carrying 12 random nucleotides. Each sample yielded at least 2.5 million CDR3-containing paired-end reads. All of the RNA was converted into first-strand cDNA using the Mint cDNA synthesis kit, with a TRBC-specific oligonucleotide serving as the primer. Following uracil-DNA glycosylase treatment, all cDNA underwent a first 18-cycle PCR with the universal primers M1SS and BC2_uni_R. As for the original processing: Each sample was normalized by randomly selecting 1 million high-quality reads, each carrying a distinct molecular identifier. Instead of being binned into consensus sequences, reads that shared molecular identifiers were thrown out. MiTCR, run with a Q25 quality threshold and the strictest error-elimination algorithm, handled CDR3 identification, clonotype clustering and error correction. A nonparametric unseen species model with Euler transformation was used to estimate a lower bound on total TCR beta diversity. Through fastp at Q25 and MiXCR, TCRdb rebuilt clones from the public reads, retaining in-frame beta chains. Merged by CDR3 protein, the rows form single entries marked with the most common genes and DNA. These V and J calls are TCRdb output, not the study's own analysis. The table for this sample lists about 780,000 distinct CDR3 sequences; around 68% of them were counted only once. The top ten clonotypes cover around a quarter of the sample.

This record belongs to a study of blood T cells in healthy people across ages (dated by TCRdb to about 2015). In terms of the full investigation: In model experiments, template switching captured roughly one uniquely barcoded TCR beta cDNA molecule for every two T cells. The study measured age-related changes in TCR beta repertoire diversity using deep sequencing normalized with unique cDNA molecular identifiers. To avoid experimental bias, donors of different ages were randomly spread across the sequencing lanes. The donors were split into four age groups: young (average 16 years), middle-aged (39), aged (more than 60) and long-lived (approximately 80). For two donors (one aged 18 to 29 and one aged 80 or older), the study analyzed two additional independent replicas of 1 million unique cDNA reads from the same blood draw. General findings and caveats noted by the study authors: Observed TCR beta diversity per million T cells fell roughly linearly with age, and a significant reduction was already apparent by age about 36. Donor CMV infection status was unknown, potentially confounding age-related changes in expanded clonotypes. Compared with the aged group, the long-lived group had more naive CD4+ T cells, fewer expanded clones and increased TCR diversity, suggesting age selection. Observed TCR beta diversity correlated strongly with the percentage of naive T cells measured by flow cytometry. Bulk unsorted PBMC profiling prevented conclusive comparison of naive and antigen-experienced compartments. Estimates of total diversity from one million sequenced T cells were regarded as lower bounds and underestimates.

Sequencing was carried out using blood. The receptor's source is a man aged 25 to 45 in good health.

The DNA is TGTGCCAGCAGTGAATTCTCGGACACGCAACAAGAGACCCAGTACTTC. Its product reads: CASSEFSDTQQETQYF. Recombination connected TRBV6-1 to TRBJ2-5, and TRBD1 may be the D gene, going by 5 matching bases. The germline V gene sets CDR1 to MNHNS and CDR2 to SASEGT. Trimming at the junction amounts to 2 bases on V and 2 bases on J, and the germline ends lie 15 bases apart. Measured from the cysteine to the phenylalanine, the CDR3 is 16 residues long. The only DNA kept is the CDR3, 48 bases in frame from the first base.